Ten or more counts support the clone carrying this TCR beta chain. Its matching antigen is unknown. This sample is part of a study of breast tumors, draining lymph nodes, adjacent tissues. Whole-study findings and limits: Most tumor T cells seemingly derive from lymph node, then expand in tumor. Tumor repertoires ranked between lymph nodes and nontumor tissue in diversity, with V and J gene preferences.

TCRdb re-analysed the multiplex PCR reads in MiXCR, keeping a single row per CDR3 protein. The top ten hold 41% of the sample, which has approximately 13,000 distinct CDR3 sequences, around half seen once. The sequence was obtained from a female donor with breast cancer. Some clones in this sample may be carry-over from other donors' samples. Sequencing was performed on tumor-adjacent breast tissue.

This CDR3 reads CASSHYTEAFF. The CDR3 DNA reads as TGTGCCAGCAGTCACTACACTGAAGCTTTCTTT. The J gene is TRBJ1-1, the V gene TRBV6-1; D not certain. CDR1 MNHNS and CDR2 SASEGT come from the germline V gene. The CDR3 consists of 11 residues. Trimming stripped 5 bases from V and 3 bases from J, with 4 bases between.